In this sample, the clone carrying this T cell receptor (beta chain) turned up many times. RNA transcripts gave rise to amplified TCR beta CDR3 regions. RT-PCR in the first round (using the HTBI primer set) targeted the TCR CDR3. Using its own MiXCR run on the multiplex PCR reads, TCRdb lists one record per CDR3 protein. The sample contains about 360,000 distinct CDR3 sequences, around 13% of which appear only once. This record comes from a study of T cells in Graves' hyperthyroidism and ophthalmopathy. The sequence derives from a woman aged 18-35 years with Graves' hyperthyroidism. Sequenced: blood.

The CDR3 protein is CASSSGGSYGYTF. In DNA, the CDR3 is TGTGCCAGCAGTTCTGGGGGCAGTTATGGCTACACCTTC. V and J are TRBV12-3 or TRBV12-4 and TRBJ1-2; possibly TRBD1 for D (6 bases). Trimming cost V 4 bases and J 5 bases, with 11 bases left between them. CDR3 size: 13 residues.